This T cell receptor beta chain came from a study of T-cell memory formation after mild COVID-19. General study findings and limits: The study detected some responding clones in pre-infection memory, suggesting cross-reactive memory joined. Among contracting clones, CD4+ were mainly CM/EM and CD8+ enriched in EMRA.

TCRdb reprocessed the 5' RACE reads via MiXCR and lists one record per CDR3 protein. The repertoire includes 35,000 to 50,000 distinct CDR3 sequences, roughly 9.8% of them detected once, and about 12% sits in the top ten. In the case of this clonotype: Its specificity is not known.

The source of this sequence is an adult woman who had mild COVID-19 (a few samples of this study predate the infection). Cell type and time point are not known. Sequenced material: PBMCs or a T cell subset sorted from them (not recorded which).

The chain's CDR3 is CASFPGGIPYEQYF. The CDR3 region has the DNA TGTGCCAGTTTTCCGGGGGGTATACCCTACGAGCAGTACTTC. The V and J genes are TRBV6-5 and TRBJ2-7; 7 bases are a match to TRBD2. The CDR3 is 14 amino acids. Germline V gene data show CDR1 as MNHEY and CDR2 as SVGAGI. V was pared by 9 bases and J by 2 bases, with 10 bases of the junction left unmatched.